The rows below give T cell receptor beta chains drawn from one sample of a study of vaccination and CD4 T cells after COVID-19. TCRdb ran MiXCR on the PCR reads and lists one entry per CDR3 protein. The sample has about 14,000 distinct CDR3 sequences, around 26% seen once. The antigens of these receptors remain unknown. The sequencing input was CD4+ T cells from blood, cultured in vitro. These receptors originate from a human donor who had recovered from COVID-19. Each CDR3 is given with its conserved first and last residue. The D gene is left open where the match is weak. Part of the rows lack a size; the others show once, few, many or a class for expanded clones.

d_gene,v_gene,abundance,j_gene,CDR3aa,CDR3nt
NA,TRBV11-3,NA,TRBJ1-1,CASSSPLRETGSPSIEAFF,TGTGCCAGCAGCTCACCACTCCGGGAGACGGGCTCCCCTTCAATTGAAGCTTTCTTT
TRBD1,TRBV4-2,NA,TRBJ1-5,CASSIPGGHQPQHF,TGTGCCAGCAGCATTCCAGGGGGCCATCAGCCCCAGCATTTT
NA,TRBV2,NA,TRBJ2-2,CASRPDWIENTGELFF,TGTGCCAGCAGACCTGACTGGATCGAGAACACCGGGGAGCTGTTTTTT
NA,TRBV21-1,NA,TRBJ2-3,CASSKALGQQENDTQYF,TGTGCCAGCAGCAAAGCGCTGGGACAGCAAGAAAATGATACGCAGTATTTT
NA,TRBV7-2,few,TRBJ1-6,CASSLLGGPLHF,TGTGCCAGCAGCCTCCTCGGGGGACCCCTCCACTTT
NA,TRBV11-3,NA,TRBJ2-3,CASSPAMGDTQYF,TGTGCCAGCAGCCCGGCTATGGGAGATACGCAGTATTTT
TRBD1,TRBV30,NA,TRBJ2-7,CAWSGPGGYEQYF,TGTGCCTGGAGTGGGCCAGGGGGCTACGAGCAGTACTTC
TRBD1,TRBV4-1,NA,TRBJ1-4,CASSQGQGPTNEKLFF,TGCGCCAGCAGCCAGGGACAGGGACCAACTAATGAAAAACTGTTTTTT
NA,TRBV24-1,NA,TRBJ2-3,CATEGAGSDTQYF,TGTGCCACCGAGGGAGCCGGCTCAGATACGCAGTATTTT
NA,TRBV7-9,NA,TRBJ1-1,CASSLTREAFF,TGTGCCAGCAGCTTAACCAGGGAAGCTTTCTTT
NA,TRBV30,NA,TRBJ2-3,CAWSTGTALKDTQYF,TGTGCCTGGAGTACCGGGACCGCCCTAAAAGATACGCAGTATTTT
TRBD1,TRBV6-1,few,TRBJ1-2,CASSDPGQGYTF,TGTGCCAGCAGTGATCCGGGACAGGGCTACACCTTC
TRBD1,TRBV5-8,NA,TRBJ1-5,CASSLIGGTGVDQPQHF,TGTGCCAGCAGCTTGATCGGGGGGACAGGGGTGGACCAGCCCCAGCATTTT
NA,TRBV20-1,NA,TRBJ1-1,CSAREYGRGDTEAFF,TGCAGTGCTAGAGAATATGGCAGGGGAGACACTGAAGCTTTCTTT
NA,TRBV30,few,TRBJ1-2,CAWGRDYGYTF,TGTGCCTGGGGGCGGGACTATGGCTACACCTTC
TRBD1,TRBV27,few,TRBJ2-3,CASSFSRGQRDTQYF,TGTGCCAGCAGTTTTTCCAGGGGGCAAAGAGATACGCAGTATTTT
NA,TRBV6-2/TRBV6-3,NA,TRBJ2-3,CASMERSSTDTQYF,TGTGCCAGCATGGAGCGTTCTAGCACAGATACGCAGTATTTT
TRBD2,TRBV12-3/TRBV12-4,NA,TRBJ2-1,CASRLAGGDYNEQFF,TGTGCCAGCAGACTAGCGGGGGGCGACTACAATGAGCAGTTCTTC
NA,TRBV12-5,few,TRBJ2-7,CASGGRAYEQYF,TGTGCTAGTGGTGGCAGGGCTTACGAGCAGTACTTC
NA,TRBV2,NA,TRBJ2-1,CASRPDRYNEQFF,TGTGCCAGCAGACCTGACAGGTACAATGAGCAGTTCTTC
NA,TRBV10-3,NA,TRBJ1-2,CAISERTALYGYAF,TGTGCCATCAGTGAGAGGACAGCTCTCTATGGCTACGCCTTC
NA,TRBV2,NA,TRBJ2-1,CASSGTGSYNEQFF,TGTGCCAGCAGTGGCACAGGCTCCTACAATGAGCAGTTCTTC
TRBD2,TRBV20-1,few,TRBJ2-1,CSARDWLTTSGGIYNEQFF,TGCAGTGCTAGAGATTGGCTGACGACTAGCGGGGGCATATACAATGAGCAGTTCTTC
TRBD1,TRBV28,few,TRBJ1-6,CASSLSGTANSPLHF,TGTGCCAGCAGTTTATCTGGGACAGCAAATTCACCCCTCCACTTT
TRBD1,TRBV5-1,NA,TRBJ1-1,CASSTYRGFNTEAFF,TGCGCCAGCAGCACCTACAGGGGGTTCAACACTGAAGCTTTCTTT
NA,TRBV20-1,few,TRBJ2-3,CSARPDLRGGLGADTQYF,TGCAGTGCCCGCCCCGATTTAAGGGGGGGCCTTGGGGCAGATACGCAGTATTTT
TRBD1,TRBV5-5,NA,TRBJ2-1,CASSLGQGAPYNEQFF,TGTGCCAGCAGCTTGGGTCAGGGGGCCCCCTACAATGAGCAGTTCTTC
TRBD2,TRBV11-2,few,TRBJ2-2,CASSSYRLAGVLGTGELFF,TGTGCCAGCAGCTCATACCGACTAGCGGGGGTCCTAGGAACCGGGGAGCTGTTTTTT
TRBD1,TRBV5-1,NA,TRBJ2-5,CASSLERGQETQYF,TGCGCCAGCAGCTTGGAGAGGGGGCAGGAGACCCAGTACTTC
TRBD1,TRBV12-3/TRBV12-4,once,TRBJ1-1,CASRTTGYPEAFF,TGTGCCAGCAGAACGACAGGGTACCCTGAAGCTTTCTTT
NA,TRBV12-3/TRBV12-4,few,TRBJ1-6,CASSRDTYSPLHF,TGTGCCAGCAGCCGGGACACCTATTCACCCCTCCACTTT
TRBD1,TRBV19,few,TRBJ1-5,CASRVRTGSSNQPQHF,TGTGCCAGTAGGGTCAGGACAGGGTCGAGCAATCAGCCCCAGCATTTT
NA,TRBV6-1,few,TRBJ1-2,CASSPIGGGYGYTF,TGTGCCAGCAGTCCAATAGGGGGGGGCTATGGCTACACCTTC
TRBD2,TRBV11-2,NA,TRBJ2-7,CASSLVAGREQYF,TGTGCCAGCAGCTTAGTAGCGGGTCGGGAGCAGTACTTC
NA,TRBV18,few,TRBJ2-7,CASSPPLVRVVNEQYF,TGTGCCAGCTCACCACCCCTGGTCAGGGTAGTCAACGAGCAGTACTTC
NA,TRBV30,NA,TRBJ1-3,CAWTGPPGNTIYF,TGTGCCTGGACAGGGCCCCCTGGAAACACCATATATTTT